Below, one T cell receptor (beta chain) is given with its context. Its antigen remains unidentified. No base-level quality is on record; no much larger clone is a single base apart. The CDR3 starts with the cysteine, ends with the phenylalanine, and has 13 residues. Only CDR3 DNA is held: 39 bases, read in frame from base 1. CDR1 and CDR2 are drawn from the germline V gene (reference sequence): LNHDA, SQIVND. V is pared back by 9 bases and J by 2 bases, with 13 bases lying between the germline termini. Libraries were constructed by the immunoSEQ multiplex PCR assay. T cell repertoires were profiled by deep sequencing of rearranged TCR beta loci, alongside multiparametric flow cytometry. Drawn from immuneACCESS, this table holds only the in-frame rearrangements with V and J called that TCRdb kept. Clones are partly lost; checked studies trace under half to an unresolved V gene and leave the rest unexplained. For this sample the table gives about 70,000 clones, of which about 87% were detected only once. The ten largest account for roughly 10% of the sample.

This entry belongs to a study of lymphopenia after photon versus proton radiotherapy (dated by TCRdb to about 2019). About the full investigation: The immunological effects of photon versus proton radiation therapy were compared in patients with gastrointestinal tumors who developed high-grade lymphopenia. The cohort comprised some 20 patients with gastrointestinal tumors who received either photon or proton therapy and then developed lymphopenia. The study was designed to characterize how the impact on the immune system differs between the two radiation modalities. Overall study results and their limits: The authors looked at the survival association only in patients who died, and they framed better survival with proton therapy as a possibility rather than a demonstrated result. During treatment, patients who received photon therapy lost naive T cells and TCR diversity and gained effector/memory populations, whereas patients who received proton therapy remained relatively stable. Across the cohort, among patients who died, a greater drop in TCR diversity after the nadir was inversely correlated with overall survival time. After the lymphocyte count nadir, repertoires from photon-treated patients showed oligoclonal expansion, particularly of CD8+ Temra cells, and this expansion drove the decline in diversity.

The sequence was collected from a man older than 75 with esophageal cancer. Rearrangement joined TRBV19 to TRBJ1-2, with the D gene not clear enough to name. The sequencing here drew on peripheral blood, taken from a patient treated with proton-based radiotherapy. Read as DNA, the sequence is TGTGCCAGGTATATGACGGTGAACTATGGCTACACCTTC. This is translated as CARYMTVNYGYTF.